The rows below give T cell receptor beta chains drawn from one sample of a study of blood T cell repertoires in COVID-19. Clones were sequenced by immunoSEQ multiplex PCR, and TCRdb holds only the in-frame ones, with some missing. The table lists tens of thousands of clones, 86% of them singletons. Material for sequencing was peripheral blood. The receptors here all came from a man over 45 with active or convalescent COVID-19. The CDR3 runs from the conserved cysteine through the conserved F or W. D genes are given only for firm matches. Clone sizes are given selectively: once, few, many, or a class where the clone is expanded.

size: -; V: TRBV10-2; J: TRBJ2-5; D: TRBD2; CDR3: CASSGVAGARETQYF; DNA: TGCGCCAGCAGTGGTGTAGCGGGAGCCAGGGAGACCCAGTACTTC
size: -; V: TRBV18; J: TRBJ1-6; D: TRBD1; CDR3: CASSRGTGGFNSPLHF; DNA: TGTGCCAGCTCACGGGGGACAGGGGGTTTCAATTCACCCCTCCACTTT
size: few; V: TRBV30; J: TRBJ1-1; D: -; CDR3: CAWSVVGGETEAFF; DNA: TGTGCCTGGAGTGTAGTCGGGGGAGAGACTGAAGCTTTCTTT
size: -; V: TRBV28; J: TRBJ1-2; D: TRBD1; CDR3: CASSLWQTGGFVVHGYTF; DNA: TGTGCCAGCAGTTTATGGCAGACAGGGGGGTTTGTCGTACATGGCTACACCTTC
size: -; V: TRBV7-8; J: TRBJ1-4; D: TRBD1; CDR3: CASSLNRDRAYNEKLFF; DNA: TGTGCCAGCAGCTTAAACCGGGACAGGGCTTATAATGAAAAACTGTTTTTT
size: -; V: TRBV18; J: TRBJ2-1; D: -; CDR3: CASSPGQSDNEQFF; DNA: TGTGCCAGCTCACCCGGACAGTCGGACAATGAGCAGTTCTTC
size: -; V: TRBV27; J: TRBJ1-6; D: -; CDR3: CASSSQTGTYNSPLHF; DNA: TGTGCCAGCAGTTCCCAGACAGGAACATATAATTCACCCCTCCACTTT
size: -; V: TRBV11-2; J: TRBJ1-3; D: -; CDR3: CASSANRVGNTIYF; DNA: TGTGCCAGCAGCGCCAACAGGGTTGGAAACACCATATATTTT
size: -; V: TRBV19; J: TRBJ2-5; D: -; CDR3: CASSSGIERETQYF; DNA: TGTGCCAGTAGTTCCGGTATAGAGCGCGAGACCCAGTACTTC
size: once; V: TRBV20-1; J: TRBJ1-2; D: TRBD1; CDR3: CSATTGAGYTF; DNA: TGCAGTGCAACGACAGGGGCGGGCTACACCTTC
size: -; V: TRBV6-1; J: TRBJ2-1; D: -; CDR3: CASSEAGGGHEQFF; DNA: TGTGCCAGCAGTGAAGCGGGAGGAGGCCATGAGCAGTTCTTC
size: -; V: TRBV27; J: TRBJ2-7; D: TRBD2; CDR3: CASSPAGATYEQYF; DNA: TGTGCCAGCAGCCCCGCGGGAGCCACCTACGAGCAGTACTTC
size: -; V: TRBV7-2; J: TRBJ2-3; D: TRBD2; CDR3: CASSPTSGRDTQYF; DNA: TGTGCCAGCAGCCCAACTAGCGGGAGGGATACGCAGTATTTT
size: -; V: TRBV29-1; J: TRBJ1-2; D: TRBD1; CDR3: CSVASGQGLGYTF; DNA: TGCAGCGTTGCATCGGGACAGGGACTTGGCTACACCTTC
size: -; V: TRBV28; J: TRBJ1-2; D: TRBD1; CDR3: CASRYGGTGGDGYTF; DNA: TGTGCCAGCAGATACGGTGGGACAGGGGGCGATGGCTACACCTTC
size: few; V: TRBV9; J: TRBJ2-3; D: TRBD1; CDR3: CASQQGASHTDTQYF; DNA: TGTGCCAGCCAACAGGGGGCCTCTCACACAGATACGCAGTATTTT
size: -; V: TRBV5-1; J: TRBJ2-3; D: -; CDR3: CASSLASTDTQYF; DNA: TGCGCCAGCAGCTTGGCAAGCACAGATACGCAGTATTTT
size: -; V: TRBV28; J: TRBJ2-6; D: -; CDR3: CASSLRGSGANVLTF; DNA: TGTGCCAGCAGTTTGCGGGGATCCGGGGCCAACGTCCTGACTTTC
size: -; V: TRBV7-2; J: TRBJ2-6; D: TRBD1; CDR3: CASSPQGAGANVLTF; DNA: TGTGCCAGCAGCCCCCAGGGGGCTGGGGCCAACGTCCTGACTTTC
size: few; V: TRBV7-8; J: TRBJ1-2; D: TRBD1; CDR3: CASSSTGTGGYGYTF; DNA: TGTGCCAGCAGCTCTACCGGGACAGGCGGGTATGGCTACACCTTC